This T cell receptor beta chain was recovered during a study of identifying expanded T cells in peripheral blood. The table came from immunoSEQ multiplex PCR; TCRdb's copy has only in-frame clones and leaves some out. This sample has approximately 50,000 clones, with 70% to 85% found just once. This CDR3 contains 17 residues. V lost 5 bases, J lost 5 bases, and 12 bases stayed unmatched. The germline CDR1 and CDR2 sequences are SGHTA and FQGNSA. Source material: blood. The TCR was taken from a person aged 18 to 75 in good health. The J gene is TRBJ2-3, the V gene TRBV7-2, with 11 bases matching TRBD2. CDR3 protein: CASSLKVAGGPQDTQYF. The CDR3 DNA follows: TGTGCCAGCAGCCTAAAAGTAGCGGGAGGGCCTCAAGATACGCAGTATTTT. The variable domain in full, completed from reference TRBV7-2 and TRBJ2-3, reads GAGVSQSPSNKVTEKGKDVELRCDPISGHTALYWYRQSLGQGLEFLIYFQGNSAPDKSGLPSDRFSAERTGGSVSTLTIQRTQQEDSAVYLCASSLKVAGGPQDTQYFGPGTRLTVL.